This T cell receptor (beta chain) was sequenced for a study of blood T cell repertoires in COVID-19. In the study overall: COVID-19 samples, acute and convalescent, were from the United States, Italy and Spain.

The method was immunoSEQ multiplex PCR; TCRdb's version includes in-frame clones alone and lacks a portion of them. The sample lists more than 90,000 clones; around 80% were seen once. This CDR3 has 14 residues. Germline assignment: CDR1 SGHRS and CDR2 YFSETQ. The V gene lost 0 bases and the J gene lost 7 bases, with 8 bases spanning the gap. This clone was recorded a few times. Specimen: peripheral blood. This chain joins TRBV5-1 and TRBJ1-6; maybe TRBD1 (6 bases). This clonotype was obtained from a man aged 60 to 75 with acute or convalescent COVID-19. The CDR3 sequence: CASSLEGGNSPLHF. CDR3 bases: TGCGCCAGCAGCTTGGAGGGGGGGAATTCACCCCTCCACTTT.